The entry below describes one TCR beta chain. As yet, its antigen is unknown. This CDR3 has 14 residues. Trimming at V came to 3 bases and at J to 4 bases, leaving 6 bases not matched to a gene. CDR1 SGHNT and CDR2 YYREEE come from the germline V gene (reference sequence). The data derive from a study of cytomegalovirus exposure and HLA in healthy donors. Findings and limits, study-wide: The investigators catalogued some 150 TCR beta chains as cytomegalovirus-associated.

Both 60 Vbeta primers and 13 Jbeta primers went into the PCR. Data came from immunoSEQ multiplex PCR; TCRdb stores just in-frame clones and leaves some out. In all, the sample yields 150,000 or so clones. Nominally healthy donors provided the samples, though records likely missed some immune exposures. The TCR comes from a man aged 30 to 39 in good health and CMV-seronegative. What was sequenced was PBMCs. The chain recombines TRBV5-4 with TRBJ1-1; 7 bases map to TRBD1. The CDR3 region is CASSSQGESTEAFF. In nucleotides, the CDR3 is TGTGCCAGCAGCTCCCAGGGGGAGAGCACTGAAGCTTTCTTT.